This entry lists 11 T cell receptor beta chains sequenced from one sample in a study of T cells in localized non-small cell lung cancer. Repertoires were generated with immunoSEQ multiplex PCR, while TCRdb's copy carries only in-frame clones and drops some. The sample carries roughly 990 clones, 21% recorded once. Here the sequenced sample was normal lung tissue next to the tumor, taken before any cancer treatment. The receptors derive from a male donor aged 60 or over with stage III lung adenocarcinoma.

By frequency in the sample, this clone is hyperexpanded. The CDR3 loop is CASSPGRVQTEAFF. The CDR3 nucleotides are TGTGCCAGCAGTCCAGGTAGGGTTCAAACTGAAGCTTTCTTT. The rearrangement uses TRBV28 and TRBJ1-1; D gene uncertain. V shed 5 bases and J shed 5 bases, with 15 bases lying between them. The CDR3 sequence is 14 residues long. Germline CDR1 is MDHEN and CDR2 is SYDVKM.

This sequence joins TRBV7-2 and TRBJ1-1; no reliable D call. Per the germline V gene, CDR1 is SGHTA and CDR2 is FQGNSA. The CDR3 has 13 residues. V lost 5 bases, J lost 4 bases, and 11 bases lay in between. DNA for the CDR3: TGTGCCAGCAGCCCTGGACGAAGCACTGAAGCTTTCTTT. This codes for CASSPGRSTEAFF.

By sample fraction, this clone is medium-sized. This chain's CDR3 is CASNPGQFLSSGNTIYF. The CDR3 DNA follows: TGTGCCAGCAATCCGGGACAGTTCCTGAGCTCTGGAAACACCATATATTTT. The gene calls are TRBV6-8 and TRBJ1-3; 7 bases are a match to TRBD1. Looked up from germline, CDR1 is MNHGY and CDR2 is SAAAGT. Germline trimming cut 7 bases from V and 0 bases from J; bases unmatched to any gene: 12. CDR3 length: 17 residues.

This clone occurred a few times. This chain uses TRBV6-8 with TRBJ1-2; D is perhaps TRBD1 (6 bases). There are 15 residues in the CDR3. With 7 bases removed from V and 1 base from J, the gap between germline ends came to 16 bases. Germline CDR1 is MNHGY and CDR2 is SAAAGT. The CDR3 nucleotides read TGTGCCAGCAAACTTGTGGAGGGGGGTAACTATGGCTACACCTTC. Translated, it gives CASKLVEGGNYGYTF.

This clone was observed a few times. The chain carries TRBV6-8 and TRBJ1-1; D is uncertain. Trimming shortened V by 5 bases and J by 2 bases, and 6 bases separated the two germline ends. There are 12 residues in the CDR3. Germline CDR1 reads MNHGY; CDR2 reads SAAAGT. The chain's CDR3 is CASSPINTEAFF. The DNA of the CDR3 is TGTGCCAGCAGTCCGATAAACACTGAAGCTTTCTTT.

Comments on this clone: The junction shows a germline mismatch at one end, possibly a read error. The chain is built from TRBV11-3 and TRBJ2-4, with no clear D. Germline V gene sequence: CDR1 SGHNT, CDR2 YENEEA. The CDR3 extends over 18 amino acids. CDR3 coding DNA: TGTGCCAGCAGCCTAGACGGGTTGTTACCTCTAGCCAAAAACATTCAGTACTTC. It is translated as CASSLDGLLPLAKNIQYF. Variable domain in full (rest from reference TRBV11-3 and TRBJ2-4): EAGVVQSPRYKIIEKKQPVAFWCNPISGHNTLYWYLQNLGQGPELLIRYENEEAVDDSQLPKDRFSAERLKGVDSTLKIQPAELGDSAVYLCASSLDGLLPLAKNIQYFGAGTRLSVL.

A few counts support this clone. The chain couples TRBV6-8 to TRBJ2-1; D may be TRBD2 (7 bases). Germline V gene sequence: CDR1 MNHGY, CDR2 SAAAGT. V was pared by 5 bases and J by 7 bases, with 15 bases between. This CDR3 is 14 amino acids long. The DNA of the CDR3 is TGTGCCAGCAGTGTTATGGGGGGGCTTAATGAGCAGTTCTTC. It translates to CASSVMGGLNEQFF.

J is TRBJ2-7 and V is TRBV6-8, with TRBD1 identical over 9 bases. J was trimmed by 3 bases and V by 6 bases; bases with no gene match: 3. Germline lookup yields CDR1 MNHGY and CDR2 SAAAGT. CDR3 size: 13 residues. CDR3 amino acids: CASRDRGVYEQYF. CDR3 nucleotide sequence: TGTGCCAGCAGAGACAGGGGGGTCTACGAGCAGTACTTC.

This chain joins TRBV5-1 and TRBJ1-1; TRBD1 agrees at 7 bases. The CDR3 spans 14 residues. V trimming: 4 bases; J trimming: 4 bases; junction bases outside the gene matches: 7. Germline V lookup: CDR1 SGHRS, CDR2 YFSETQ. The CDR3 protein is CASSPTGVPTEAFF. CDR3 nucleotide sequence: TGCGCCAGCAGCCCTACAGGGGTCCCCACTGAAGCTTTCTTT.

This chain joins TRBV9 and TRBJ2-3; 8 positions agree with TRBD2. The germline V gene encodes CDR1 SGDLS and CDR2 YYNGEE. The CDR3 length is 16 residues. Trimming at V came to 3 bases and at J to 1 base, leaving 7 bases not matched to a gene. DNA of the CDR3: TGTGCCAGCAGCGCCCTTGGAGCGGGGGGCACAGATACGCAGTATTTT. Protein sequence: CASSALGAGGTDTQYF.

This clone is categorized as medium-sized (0.01 to 0.1%). The J gene is TRBJ2-1, the V gene TRBV11-3; 10 bases are shared with TRBD2. The CDR3 is 17 residues long. V dropped 1 base and J dropped 6; count of bases not matched to a gene: 9. In germline, CDR1 is SGHNT, CDR2 YENEEA. Here the CDR3 reads CASSLVLAGAIPNEQFF. CDR3 coding DNA: TGTGCCAGCAGCTTAGTCCTAGCGGGGGCTATACCCAATGAGCAGTTCTTC.